This T cell receptor beta chain appears in the sequencing data of a study of T-cell reconstitution after alpha-beta-depleted transplantation in children (dated by TCRdb to the mid-2010s). The study in broad terms: The study quantitatively tracked T-cell immune reconstitution after TCRalphabeta/CD19-depleted allogeneic hematopoietic cell transplantation in children using TCR repertoire profiling.

About this clonotype: Its antigen is currently not known. This may come from a read error, since a much larger clone is one base off.

The library relied on PCR. TCRdb records Illumina HiSeq 2500 as the sequencer. Molecular barcoding was employed in the preparation of TCR libraries, with unique molecular identifiers being used to normalize TCRbeta repertoire quantification. TCRdb reran the public reads through fastp at Q25 and MiXCR, keeping productive beta chains. Each entry merges the rows of one CDR3 protein and shows their most common DNA and genes. The table for this sample lists about 400,000 distinct CDR3 sequences; 20% of them were counted only once. The ten most abundant clones make up over 3.5% of the sample. The receptor was isolated from a human donor who donated a stem cell graft to a child with acute myeloid leukemia. The specimen comprised PBMCs from the stem cell graft donor, sampled from the stem cell graft.

The DNA sequence is as follows: TGTGCCAGCAGTTATGGGGCCAACGTCCTGACTTTC. This is translated as CASSYGANVLTF. This sequence uses TRBV6-2 or TRBV6-3 and TRBJ2-6; no confident D gene assignment can be made. V loses 3 bases of germline sequence and J loses 3 bases, and the interval between the two ends is 0 bases. Spanning cysteine to phenylalanine, the CDR3 consists of 12 amino acids. Only CDR3 DNA is held: 36 bases, read in frame from base 1. The germline V gene encodes CDR1 MNHEY and CDR2 SVGEGT.